This T cell receptor beta chain was sequenced for a study of cytomegalovirus exposure and HLA in healthy donors. General study points: A later analysis reportedly identified an Asian-associated ancestry cluster as carrying fewer N-insertions than the approximately 640-donor mean. Researchers catalogued roughly 150 TCR beta chains as cytomegalovirus-associated.

Turning to this clone: Its antigen remains unidentified.

The PCR used 60 Vbeta and 13 Jbeta primers. The assay was immunoSEQ multiplex PCR, and TCRdb's table has in-frame clones only and misses some. The sample lists about 200,000 clones, 65% to 80% occurring once. CDR3 length: 10 residues. Germline V lookup: CDR1 SQVTM, CDR2 ANQGSEA. Trimming stripped 6 bases from V and 6 bases from J, with 9 bases between. The TCR sequence derives from a woman aged 40-49 years in good health and CMV-seronegative. The chain has TRBV29-1 and TRBJ2-7; D gene unclear. The sample comprised PBMCs. Here the CDR3 reads CSVASPEQYF. The CDR3 DNA reads TGCAGCGTAGCTTCACCCGAGCAGTACTTC.